Sequencing of this TCR beta chain was carried out in a study of identical twins. Unique molecular identifiers were present on the cDNA, which also gained a universal primer site by template switching. MiXCR was run by TCRdb on the 5' RACE reads, yielding one entry per CDR3 protein. The sample shows hundreds of thousands of distinct CDR3 sequences, 12% of them seen only once. This clonotype was observed at least ten times. The V gene end was trimmed by 1 base and the J gene end by 8 bases; junction bases not matched to a gene: 7. The CDR3 length is 15 residues. This same sample was also taken into another study, of yellow fever vaccine responses in identical twins.

The sample consisted of PBMCs. The genes are TRBV12-3 or TRBV12-4 and TRBJ2-1, with TRBD2 identical over 8 bases. The sequence derives from a young woman in good health. Here the CDR3 reads CASSLGYGGVDEQFF. CDR3 bases: TGTGCCAGCAGTTTAGGGTACGGGGGGGTGGATGAGCAGTTCTTC.